This T cell receptor beta chain was sequenced during a study of stem cell transplantation in POMP-related autoinflammatory disease. About the research overall: Through one year post-transplant, neutrophils and platelets were 100% of graft donor origin.

Trimming took 1 base from V and 10 from J, leaving 8 bases between them. Germline CDR1 and CDR2: LGHDT and YNNKEL (reference sequence). The CDR3 spans 12 residues. Data came from immunoSEQ multiplex PCR; TCRdb stores just in-frame clones and leaves some out. The sample contains 9,000 to 10,000 clones, 70% to 80% of which appear only once. The specimen was CD4+ T cells from PBMCs, collected after stem cell transplantation. The source of this sequence is a human patient with POMP-related autoinflammation and immune dysregulation (PRAID). Some T cells may trace back to the graft donor. The chain links TRBV3-1 (or the pseudogene TRBV3-2) to TRBJ2-1, with no clear D. CDR3 residues: CASSQATTEQFF. DNA for the CDR3: TGTGCCAGCAGCCAAGCAACAACCGAGCAGTTCTTC.